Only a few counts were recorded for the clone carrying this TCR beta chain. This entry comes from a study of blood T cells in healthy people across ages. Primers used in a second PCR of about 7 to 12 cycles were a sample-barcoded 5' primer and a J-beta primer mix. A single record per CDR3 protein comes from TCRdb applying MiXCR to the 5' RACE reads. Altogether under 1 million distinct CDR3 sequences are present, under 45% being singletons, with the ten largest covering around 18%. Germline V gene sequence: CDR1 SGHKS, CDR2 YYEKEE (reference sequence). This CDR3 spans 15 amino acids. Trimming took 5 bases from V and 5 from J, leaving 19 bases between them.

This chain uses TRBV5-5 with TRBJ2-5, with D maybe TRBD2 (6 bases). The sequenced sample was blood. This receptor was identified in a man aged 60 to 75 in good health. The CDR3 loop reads CASRMVALASETQYF. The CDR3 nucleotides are TGTGCCAGCAGAATGGTGGCCCTAGCGTCGGAGACCCAGTACTTC.